This paragraph reports one T cell receptor (beta chain). Its antigen is as yet unknown. Autoimmune disease history or systemic immunosuppression excluded patients. Assay: immunoSEQ multiplex PCR; the TCRdb copy retains only in-frame clones and omits some. The data show roughly 61,000 clones, nearly 90% seen once. The CDR3 has 17 residues. In germline, CDR1 is MNHEY, CDR2 SMNVEV (reference sequence). V lost 8 bases and J lost 2, with 25 bases in between. This sample was included in a study of OX40 agonist ivuxolimab in advanced cancers. Across the whole study: Prior therapy, whether anti-PD-1, anti-PD-L1 or anti-CTLA-4, was allowed, and 40% had some.

Overall study results and limits: Nonresponders included some who also had low normalized T-cell clonal expansion. Clonal expansion by week 6 occurred in CD4+ and CD8+ blood T cells (at 0.1 to 3.0 mg/kg).

Sequences were derived from CD4+ or CD8+ T cells sorted from blood, sampled in a trial of the OX40 agonist ivuxolimab. This chain connects TRBV27 to TRBJ2-7; D might be TRBD2 (7 bases). This receptor was obtained from an adult with an advanced solid tumor such as melanoma, head and neck, liver or kidney cancer. CDR3 in amino acids: CASSRGGGMGDTYEQYF. DNA of the CDR3: TGTGCCAGCTCGAGGGGGGGAGGGATGGGGGACACCTACGAGCAGTACTTC.